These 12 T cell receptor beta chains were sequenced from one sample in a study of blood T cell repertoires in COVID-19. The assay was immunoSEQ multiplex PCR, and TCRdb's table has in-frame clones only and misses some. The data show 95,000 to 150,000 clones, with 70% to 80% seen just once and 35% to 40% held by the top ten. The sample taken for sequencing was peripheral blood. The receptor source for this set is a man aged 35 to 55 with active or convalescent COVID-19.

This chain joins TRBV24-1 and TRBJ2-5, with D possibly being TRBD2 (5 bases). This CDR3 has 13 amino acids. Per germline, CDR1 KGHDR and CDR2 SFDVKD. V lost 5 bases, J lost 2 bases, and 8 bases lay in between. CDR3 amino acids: CATSGRGQETQYF. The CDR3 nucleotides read TGTGCCACCAGTGGTCGGGGTCAAGAGACCCAGTACTTC.

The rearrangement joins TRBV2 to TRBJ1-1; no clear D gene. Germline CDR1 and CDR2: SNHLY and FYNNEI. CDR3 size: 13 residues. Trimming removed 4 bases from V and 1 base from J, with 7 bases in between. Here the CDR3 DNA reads TGTGCCAGCAGTGCTGGCCAGAACACTGAAGCTTTCTTT. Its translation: CASSAGQNTEAFF.

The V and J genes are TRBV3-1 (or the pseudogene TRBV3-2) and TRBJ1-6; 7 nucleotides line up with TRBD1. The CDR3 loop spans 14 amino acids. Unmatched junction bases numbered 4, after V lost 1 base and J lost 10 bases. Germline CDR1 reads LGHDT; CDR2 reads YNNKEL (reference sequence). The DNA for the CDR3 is TGTGCCAGCAGCCAAGTCCAGGGGGGCTCACCCCTCCACTTT. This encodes CASSQVQGGSPLHF.

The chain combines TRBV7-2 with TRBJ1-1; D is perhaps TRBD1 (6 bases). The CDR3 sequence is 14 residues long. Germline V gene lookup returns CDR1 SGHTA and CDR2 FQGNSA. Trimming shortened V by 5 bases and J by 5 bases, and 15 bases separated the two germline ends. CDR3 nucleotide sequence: TGTGCCAGCAGCGCCCAAACAGGGCGAACTGAAGCTTTCTTT. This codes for CASSAQTGRTEAFF.

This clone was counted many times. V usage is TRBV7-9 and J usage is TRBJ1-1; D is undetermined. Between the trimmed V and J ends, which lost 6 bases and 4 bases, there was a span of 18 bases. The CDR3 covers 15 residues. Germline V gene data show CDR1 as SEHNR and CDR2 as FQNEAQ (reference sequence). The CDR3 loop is CASRRLTIPGTEAFF. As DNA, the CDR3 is TGTGCCAGCAGGAGACTGACTATCCCCGGCACTGAAGCTTTCTTT.

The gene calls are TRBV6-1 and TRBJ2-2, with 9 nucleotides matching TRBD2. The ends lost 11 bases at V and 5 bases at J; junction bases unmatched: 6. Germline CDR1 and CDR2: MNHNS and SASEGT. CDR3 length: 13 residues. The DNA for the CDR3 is TGTGCCGGATCGGGACTAGCTACCGGGGAGCTGTTTTTT. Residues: CAGSGLATGELFF.

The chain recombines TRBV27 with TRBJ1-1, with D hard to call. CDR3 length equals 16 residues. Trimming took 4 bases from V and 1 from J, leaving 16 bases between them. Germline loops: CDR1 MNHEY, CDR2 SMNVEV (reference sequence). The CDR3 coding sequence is TGTGCCAGCAGTTCAAATTCTGCAGTTCCGAACACTGAAGCTTTCTTT. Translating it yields CASSSNSAVPNTEAFF.

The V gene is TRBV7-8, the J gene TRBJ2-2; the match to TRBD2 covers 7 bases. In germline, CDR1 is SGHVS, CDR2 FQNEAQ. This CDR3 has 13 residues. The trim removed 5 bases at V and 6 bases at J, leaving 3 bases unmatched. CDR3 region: CASSTGLAGELFF. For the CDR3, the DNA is TGTGCCAGCAGCACCGGACTAGCCGGGGAGCTGTTTTTT.

The CDR3 DNA sequence: TGCGCCAGCTTAGCGGGGGGGACGCAGTATTTT. Its protein product is CASLAGGTQYF. This chain joins TRBV10-1 and TRBJ2-3, with 11 bases that match TRBD2. V shed 8 bases, J shed 9 bases, and the junction held 1 base outside the gene matches. The CDR3 spans 11 residues. CDR1 WNHNN and CDR2 SYGVQD come from the germline V gene (reference sequence).

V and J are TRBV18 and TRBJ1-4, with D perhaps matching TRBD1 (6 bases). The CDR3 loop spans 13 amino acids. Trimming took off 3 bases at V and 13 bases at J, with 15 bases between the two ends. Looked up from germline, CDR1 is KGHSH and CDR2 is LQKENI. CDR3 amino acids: CASSPSPGVGLFF. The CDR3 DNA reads TGTGCCAGCTCACCCAGCCCAGGGGTCGGACTGTTTTTT. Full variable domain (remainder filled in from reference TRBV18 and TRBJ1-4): NAGVMQNPRHLVRRRGQEARLRCSPMKGHSHVYWYRQLPEEGLKFMVYLQKENIIDESGMPKERFSAEFPKEGPSILRIQQVVRGDSAAYFCASSPSPGVGLFFGSGTQLSVL.

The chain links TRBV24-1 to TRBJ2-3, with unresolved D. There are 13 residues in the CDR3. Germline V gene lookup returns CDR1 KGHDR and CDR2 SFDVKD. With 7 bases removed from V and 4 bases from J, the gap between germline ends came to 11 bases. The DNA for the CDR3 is TGTGCCACCAGCCGATGGCCAGCAGATACGCAGTATTTT. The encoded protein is CATSRWPADTQYF.

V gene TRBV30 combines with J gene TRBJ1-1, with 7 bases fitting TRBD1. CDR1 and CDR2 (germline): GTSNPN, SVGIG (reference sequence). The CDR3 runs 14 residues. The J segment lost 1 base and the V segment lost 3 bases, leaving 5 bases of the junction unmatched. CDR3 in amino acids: CAWRYRDRNTEAFF. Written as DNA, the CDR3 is TGTGCCTGGAGGTACCGGGACAGGAACACTGAAGCTTTCTTT.